The 4 T cell receptor beta chains listed next were all sequenced from one sample in a study of low-dose radiotherapy and immunotherapy resistance in tumors. Primers used for first-strand cDNA, a TRAV- and TRBV-specific set, covered both alpha and beta chains. For amplifying TCRs, the PCR ran for roughly 20 cycles with Phusion, which was used together with a constant-region primer and the adapter on the V primers. From the reads, TCRdb called clonotypes with MiXCR, one entry per CDR3 protein. The sample includes 18,000 or so distinct CDR3 sequences, approximately 79% of them seen just once. The origin of the receptors is a human donor with advanced metastatic prostate, ovarian, gallbladder or colorectal cancer (not recorded which). This table probably holds off-target reads from a library built for another chain.

This clonotype was seen a few times. The chain combines TRBV24-1 with TRBJ2-1, with 11 bases that match TRBD2. With V trimmed by 4 bases and J by 3 bases, 4 bases remained unmatched. The germline V gene has CDR1 KGHDR and CDR2 SFDVKD. This CDR3 has 16 residues. For the CDR3, the DNA is TGTGCCACCAGTGACATCGGACTAGCGGGCTACAATGAGCAGTTCTTC. Amino acid sequence: CATSDIGLAGYNEQFF.

As to this clonotype: One end of the junction is discordant with germline, which a read error may explain. This sequence joins TRBV5-1 and TRBJ2-3; 9 bases match TRBD2. The germline gives CDR1 SGHRS, CDR2 YFSETQ. This CDR3 contains 17 residues. The DNA for the CDR3 is TGTGCCAGCAGCTTGGCCCTGGGCGGGGGGGCAACAGATACGCAGTATTTT. It yields the protein CASSLALGGGATDTQYF.

This sequence joins TRBV5-4 and TRBJ1-1, with D perhaps matching TRBD1 (5 bases). The V end was cut by 5 bases, the J end by 8 bases, with 10 bases between. CDR1 is SGHNT and CDR2 is YYREEE in the germline V gene (reference sequence). The CDR3 runs to 11 residues. CDR3 nucleotide sequence: TGTGCCAGCAGACGAAACAGGGAAGCTTTCTTT. Amino acid sequence: CASRRNREAFF.

About this clonotype itself: The junction departs from the called germline gene at one end, perhaps through a read error. The rearrangement uses TRBV24-1 and TRBJ2-3; D ambiguous. From germline, CDR1 is KGHDR and CDR2 SFDVKD. The length of the CDR3 is 15 residues. CDR3 residues: CATKLQSRTPGPHSF. Written as DNA, the CDR3 is TGTGCCACCAAACTTCAGTCCCGGACGCCCGGCCCGCATAGTTTT.